A single TCR beta chain is shown here with its context. Its antigen is not identified. Through a sample-barcoded 5' primer and a J-beta primer mix, a second PCR was run for roughly 7 to 12 cycles. Tagging of each cDNA molecule was performed by a template-switch adaptor with 12 random nucleotides. A minimum of 2.5 million CDR3-containing paired-end reads was obtained for each sample. TCRdb re-derived calls from the 5' RACE reads in MiXCR, one entry per CDR3 protein. The sample has roughly 900,000 distinct CDR3 sequences, 40% to 60% seen once; the top ten hold under 15%. The data were taken from a study of blood T cells in healthy people across ages. The CDR3 loop spans 16 amino acids. Looked up from germline, CDR1 is MNHEY and CDR2 is SMNVEV (reference sequence). V dropped 0 bases and J dropped 4 bases, with 14 bases sitting between them. Study-level points and caveats: More naive CD4+ cells and higher diversity marked long-lived donors relative to aged donors. Measured against age, TCR beta diversity per million T cells decreased in a roughly linear manner.

The rearrangement uses TRBV27 and TRBJ2-3; D gene uncertain. The clonotype was recovered from a man aged 25-45 years in good health. Sequenced sample: blood. DNA for the CDR3: TGTGCCAGCAGTTTATCGGGCAGTGGGTGGGCAGATACGCAGTATTTT. Translation gives CASSLSGSGWADTQYF.